This TCR beta chain was obtained from a study of regulatory T cells in long-lasting Graves disease. For the study at large: For a period under 3 months, newly diagnosed Graves' patients had taken antithyroid drugs. Study-wide results and limits: The number of shared public clonotypes was higher in persistent patients (2,741) than new patients (more than 850).

About this clonotype itself: Its antigen is as yet unknown.

J lost 5 bases, V lost 4 bases, and 18 bases had no gene match. The CDR3 is made up of 19 amino acids. Germline V gives CDR1 SGHDN, CDR2 FVKESK. Library construction for TCR beta used iRepertoire HTBI primers and Arm-PCR of CDR3 regions. TCRdb re-called the multiplex PCR reads through MiXCR, storing one row per CDR3 protein. The sample lists about 300,000 distinct CDR3 sequences; about 18% were seen once. As to time point: newly diagnosed GD, antithyroid drugs for less than 3 months. The TCR library was made from RNA extracted from PBMCs. This TCR derives from a female donor with Graves disease. Here the sequenced sample was peripheral blood mononuclear cells (PBMCs), taken at new diagnosis, from a patient treated with antithyroid drugs. This rearrangement joins TRBV14 to TRBJ2-5; the match to TRBD2 covers 11 bases. This chain's CDR3 is CASSPFLGELAGAGETQYF. The CDR3 DNA sequence: TGTGCCAGCAGCCCCTTCTTGGGGGAACTAGCGGGAGCAGGCGAGACCCAGTACTTC. Together with reference TRBV14 and TRBJ2-5, the CDR3 gives the full variable domain: EAGVTQFPSHSVIEKGQTVTLRCDPISGHDNLYWYRRVMGKEIKFLLHFVKESKQDESGMPNNRFLAERTGGTYSTLKVQPAELEDSGVYFCASSPFLGELAGAGETQYFGPGTRLLVL.